Below, 5 T cell receptor beta chains from the same sample are listed, as sequenced in a study of metastatic and nonmetastatic thyroid tumors. Thyroid surgery was preceded by no treatment in any patient. MiXCR reprocessed the PCR reads for TCRdb. The table includes about 15,000 clones, 25% detected once. Sequencing was performed on adjacent normal tissue. The receptors shown here come from a female donor with papillary thyroid cancer or a benign thyroid nodule (not recorded which). Some clones in this sample may be carry-over from other donors' samples.

In this sample, this clone is medium-sized (0.01 to 0.1%). This chain links TRBV20-1 with TRBJ2-7, with D unresolved. The CDR3 is made up of 13 amino acids. From germline, CDR1 is DFQATT and CDR2 SNEGSKA (reference sequence). Trimming took off 6 bases at V and 2 bases at J, with 14 bases between the two ends. The CDR3 nucleotides are TGCAGTGCCCCTGGTCCGATGGCCTACGAGCAGTACTTC. It specifies CSAPGPMAYEQYF.

The chain is built from TRBV20-1 and TRBJ2-1; perhaps TRBD1 as D (6 bases). The CDR3 is 13 residues long. Germline values: CDR1 DFQATT, CDR2 SNEGSKA (reference sequence). V lost 0 bases and J lost 9, with 12 bases in between. CDR3 in amino acids: CSARDIRGPEQFF. The CDR3 coding sequence is TGCAGTGCTAGAGATATCAGGGGCCCTGAGCAGTTCTTC.

As regards this clone: The junction and the germline gene differ at one end; a read error may be behind it. The chain recombines TRBV20-1 with TRBJ2-1; 9 bases are shared with TRBD2. Germline V lookup: CDR1 DFQATT, CDR2 SNEGSKA (reference sequence). This CDR3 is built from 14 residues. CDR3 sequence: CSGRRGLASNEQFF. DNA for the CDR3: TGCAGTGGTAGAAGGGGACTAGCCAGCAATGAGCAGTTCTTC.

This clone was seen ten or more times. The chain has TRBV7-2 and TRBJ2-7; tentatively, D is TRBD2 (6 bases). This CDR3 has 15 residues. CDR1 and CDR2 from the germline V gene are SGHTA and FQGNSA. Trimming took off 0 bases at V and 3 bases at J, with 12 bases between the two ends. The CDR3 reads CASSLASPGDYEQYF. Here the CDR3 DNA reads TGTGCCAGCAGCTTAGCGTCCCCGGGAGACTACGAGCAGTACTTC. Combining the CDR3 with reference TRBV7-2 and TRBJ2-7 gives the whole variable domain GAGVSQSPSNKVTEKGKDVELRCDPISGHTALYWYRQSLGQGLEFLIYFQGNSAPDKSGLPSDRFSAERTGGSVSTLTIQRTQQEDSAVYLCASSLASPGDYEQYFGPGTRLTVT.

This clone is medium-sized by share. This sequence joins TRBV11-1 and TRBJ2-2; D possibly matches TRBD1 or TRBD2 (6 bases each). The CDR3 length is 16 residues. Germline V gives CDR1 SGHAT, CDR2 FQDESV (reference sequence). V was shortened by 0 bases and J by 7 bases, with 15 bases between the two germline ends. This CDR3 reads CASSLAGGDFHGELFF. DNA of the CDR3: TGTGCCAGCAGCTTAGCGGGGGGCGATTTTCACGGGGAGCTGTTTTTT.